This TCR beta chain was obtained from a study of blood T cell repertoires in COVID-19. In the study overall: T cells, B-cell-depleted T cells, or PBMCs provided the cDNA or gDNA that served as material.

Everyone who took part was about 18 to 90 years old, and they came from about two dozen US areas. Each recovered donor of Cohort 3 presented with two negative PCRs, clearance, or symptom resolution. V was cut by 5 bases and J by 4 bases, with 11 bases left in between. CDR1 is LNHDA and CDR2 is SQIVND in the germline V gene (reference sequence). The CDR3 spans 13 residues. This clone was recorded a few times. Original processing methods: From reference gene primer amplification, estimates of nucleated cell counts were derived. Only in-frame clones appear in the TCRdb table, and some are missing; sequencing was by immunoSEQ multiplex PCR. The DNA gave D and trimming, while V, J and clone size come from that table. The table shows 150,000 or so clones, with roughly 84% occurring only once.

The specimen was PBMCs or T cells enriched from blood (not recorded which). V gene TRBV19 combines with J gene TRBJ1-1; D possibly corresponds to TRBD1 (5 bases). The sequence derives from a middle-aged man who had recovered from COVID-19. The CDR3 bases are TGTGCCAGTAGTCTAACAGGAACCACTGAAGCTTTCTTT. Amino acids: CASSLTGTTEAFF. Supplemented by reference TRBV19 and TRBJ1-1, the full variable domain reads DGGITQSPKYLFRKEGQNVTLSCEQNLNHDAMYWYRQDPGQGLRLIYYSQIVNDFQKGDIAEGYSVSREKKESFPLTVTSAQKNPTAFYLCASSLTGTTEAFFGQGTRLTVV.